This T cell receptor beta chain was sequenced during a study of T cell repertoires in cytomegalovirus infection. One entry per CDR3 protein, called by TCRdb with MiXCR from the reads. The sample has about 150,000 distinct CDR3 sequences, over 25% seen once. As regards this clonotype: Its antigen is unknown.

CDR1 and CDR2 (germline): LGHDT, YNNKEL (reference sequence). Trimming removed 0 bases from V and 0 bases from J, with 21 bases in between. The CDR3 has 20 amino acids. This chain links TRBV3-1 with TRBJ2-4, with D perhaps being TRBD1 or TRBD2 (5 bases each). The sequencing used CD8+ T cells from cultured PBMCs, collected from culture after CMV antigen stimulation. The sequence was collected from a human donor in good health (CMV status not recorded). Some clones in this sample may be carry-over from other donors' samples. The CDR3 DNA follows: TGTGCCAGCAGCCAAGATGAGAGGGACGGACACCACTTAGCCAAAAACATTCAGTACTTC. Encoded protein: CASSQDERDGHHLAKNIQYF.